This entry lists 8 T cell receptor beta chains sequenced from one sample in a study of T-cell reconstitution after alpha-beta-depleted transplantation in children. Unique molecular identifiers were used to barcode this TCRbeta library. TCRdb reprocessed the PCR reads with MiXCR, giving one entry per CDR3 protein. This table has some 840,000 distinct CDR3 sequences, about 15% appearing once. The starting material was PBMCs, mostly from graft donor cells, obtained 360 days after TCRalphabeta/CD19-depleted stem cell transplant. These receptors were collected from a male patient aged 5 to 17 who had a stem cell transplant for acute lymphoblastic leukemia, so the T cells may come from the graft donor.

Worth noting for this clonotype: The junction shows a germline mismatch at one end, possibly a read error. This chain connects TRBV19 to TRBJ1-5; weak D call: TRBD1 (6 bases). CDR3 length: 19 amino acids. Germline V lookup: CDR1 LNHDA, CDR2 SQIVND (reference sequence). CDR3 in DNA: TGTGCAAGTAACCCGGGAAGGGGGTTTGGCTCCTATAGCAATCAGCCCCAGCATTTT. As protein: CASNPGRGFGSYSNQPQHF.

This clonotype showed up just a few times. As DNA, the CDR3 is TGCAGTGCTAGAAGGGGGGCAAGGGGTACTGAAGCTTTCTTT. This sequence encodes CSARRGARGTEAFF. The chain joins TRBV20-1 to TRBJ1-1, with D possibly matching TRBD1 (6 bases). V was trimmed by 2 bases and J by 5 bases, leaving 15 bases between them. The CDR3 runs 14 residues. The germline V gene has CDR1 DFQATT and CDR2 SNEGSKA (reference sequence).

This clonotype has more than one count but fewer than ten. The chain carries TRBV3-1 and TRBJ2-5; 7 nucleotides match TRBD1. Per germline, CDR1 LGHDT and CDR2 YNNKEL (reference sequence). Unmatched junction bases numbered 8, after V lost 7 bases and J lost 0 bases. The CDR3 contains 15 residues. DNA for the CDR3: TGTGCCAGCATCCCTATCAGGGGGAACCAAGAGACCCAGTACTTC. This gives the protein CASIPIRGNQETQYF.

This clonotype was counted only a few times. The genes are TRBV27 and TRBJ1-5, with 7 bases aligning to TRBD1. Per the germline V gene, CDR1 is MNHEY and CDR2 is SMNVEV (reference sequence). V gave up 6 bases and J gave up 0 bases; unmatched junction bases: 8. The CDR3 consists of 16 residues. CDR3 sequence reads: CASRYSGTASNQPQHF. For the CDR3, the DNA is TGTGCCAGCAGATACTCTGGGACAGCTAGCAATCAGCCCCAGCATTTT.

This clonotype was detected only a few times. The rearrangement uses TRBV6-6 and TRBJ2-1, with D unresolved. Germline CDR1 reads MNHNY; CDR2 reads SVGAGI (reference sequence). Trimming took off 6 bases at V and 10 bases at J, with 10 bases between the two ends. This CDR3 has 11 residues. Written as DNA, the CDR3 is TGTGCCAGCAGCCCCTTCGAGGAGCAGTTCTTC. It translates to CASSPFEEQFF.

This clonotype has ten or more counts. The rearrangement joins TRBV25-1 to TRBJ2-7; D ambiguous. CDR1 MGHDK and CDR2 SYGVNS come from the germline V gene. Trimming removed 3 bases at V and 3 bases at J, with 9 bases between. CDR3 length: 13 amino acids. CDR3 loop: CASSDLADYEQYF. Here the CDR3 DNA reads TGTGCCAGCAGTGATCTGGCAGACTACGAGCAGTACTTC.

In its sample, this clonotype was seen a few times. The rearrangement uses TRBV5-1 and TRBJ2-7; perhaps TRBD1 as D (6 bases). The CDR3 covers 16 residues. Trimming cost V 2 bases and J 2 bases, with 17 bases left between them. The germline gives CDR1 SGHRS, CDR2 YFSETQ. CDR3 amino acids: CASSFSRGPAPYEQYF. The DNA of the CDR3 is TGCGCCAGCAGCTTTTCCAGGGGTCCTGCCCCCTACGAGCAGTACTTC.

There are a few counts of this clonotype. The chain has TRBV7-6 and TRBJ2-6, with D possibly matching TRBD2 (5 bases). The germline V and J ends were trimmed by 2 bases and 0 bases, with 8 bases remaining between them. CDR3 length: 16 amino acids. In germline, CDR1 is SGHVS, CDR2 FNYEAQ. The CDR3 loop is CASSLKAVSGANVLTF. Written as DNA, the CDR3 is TGTGCCAGCAGCTTAAAAGCGGTCTCTGGGGCCAACGTCCTGACTTTC.